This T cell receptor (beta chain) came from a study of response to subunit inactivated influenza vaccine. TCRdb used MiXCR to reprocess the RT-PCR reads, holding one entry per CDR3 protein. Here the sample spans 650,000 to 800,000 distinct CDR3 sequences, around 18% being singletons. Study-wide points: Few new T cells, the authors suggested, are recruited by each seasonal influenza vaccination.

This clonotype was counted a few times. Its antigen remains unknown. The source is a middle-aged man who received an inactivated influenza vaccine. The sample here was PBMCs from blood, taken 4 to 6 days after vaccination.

The CDR3 spells CASSLSGMDGYTF. CDR3 nucleotides: TGTGCCAGCAGCTTATCAGGGATGGATGGCTACACCTTC. The chain joins TRBV7-9 to TRBJ1-2; weak D call: TRBD1 (5 bases). The CDR3 covers 13 residues. Germline V lookup: CDR1 SEHNR, CDR2 FQNEAQ (reference sequence). Between the trimmed V and J ends, which lost 2 bases and 6 bases, there was a span of 10 bases.